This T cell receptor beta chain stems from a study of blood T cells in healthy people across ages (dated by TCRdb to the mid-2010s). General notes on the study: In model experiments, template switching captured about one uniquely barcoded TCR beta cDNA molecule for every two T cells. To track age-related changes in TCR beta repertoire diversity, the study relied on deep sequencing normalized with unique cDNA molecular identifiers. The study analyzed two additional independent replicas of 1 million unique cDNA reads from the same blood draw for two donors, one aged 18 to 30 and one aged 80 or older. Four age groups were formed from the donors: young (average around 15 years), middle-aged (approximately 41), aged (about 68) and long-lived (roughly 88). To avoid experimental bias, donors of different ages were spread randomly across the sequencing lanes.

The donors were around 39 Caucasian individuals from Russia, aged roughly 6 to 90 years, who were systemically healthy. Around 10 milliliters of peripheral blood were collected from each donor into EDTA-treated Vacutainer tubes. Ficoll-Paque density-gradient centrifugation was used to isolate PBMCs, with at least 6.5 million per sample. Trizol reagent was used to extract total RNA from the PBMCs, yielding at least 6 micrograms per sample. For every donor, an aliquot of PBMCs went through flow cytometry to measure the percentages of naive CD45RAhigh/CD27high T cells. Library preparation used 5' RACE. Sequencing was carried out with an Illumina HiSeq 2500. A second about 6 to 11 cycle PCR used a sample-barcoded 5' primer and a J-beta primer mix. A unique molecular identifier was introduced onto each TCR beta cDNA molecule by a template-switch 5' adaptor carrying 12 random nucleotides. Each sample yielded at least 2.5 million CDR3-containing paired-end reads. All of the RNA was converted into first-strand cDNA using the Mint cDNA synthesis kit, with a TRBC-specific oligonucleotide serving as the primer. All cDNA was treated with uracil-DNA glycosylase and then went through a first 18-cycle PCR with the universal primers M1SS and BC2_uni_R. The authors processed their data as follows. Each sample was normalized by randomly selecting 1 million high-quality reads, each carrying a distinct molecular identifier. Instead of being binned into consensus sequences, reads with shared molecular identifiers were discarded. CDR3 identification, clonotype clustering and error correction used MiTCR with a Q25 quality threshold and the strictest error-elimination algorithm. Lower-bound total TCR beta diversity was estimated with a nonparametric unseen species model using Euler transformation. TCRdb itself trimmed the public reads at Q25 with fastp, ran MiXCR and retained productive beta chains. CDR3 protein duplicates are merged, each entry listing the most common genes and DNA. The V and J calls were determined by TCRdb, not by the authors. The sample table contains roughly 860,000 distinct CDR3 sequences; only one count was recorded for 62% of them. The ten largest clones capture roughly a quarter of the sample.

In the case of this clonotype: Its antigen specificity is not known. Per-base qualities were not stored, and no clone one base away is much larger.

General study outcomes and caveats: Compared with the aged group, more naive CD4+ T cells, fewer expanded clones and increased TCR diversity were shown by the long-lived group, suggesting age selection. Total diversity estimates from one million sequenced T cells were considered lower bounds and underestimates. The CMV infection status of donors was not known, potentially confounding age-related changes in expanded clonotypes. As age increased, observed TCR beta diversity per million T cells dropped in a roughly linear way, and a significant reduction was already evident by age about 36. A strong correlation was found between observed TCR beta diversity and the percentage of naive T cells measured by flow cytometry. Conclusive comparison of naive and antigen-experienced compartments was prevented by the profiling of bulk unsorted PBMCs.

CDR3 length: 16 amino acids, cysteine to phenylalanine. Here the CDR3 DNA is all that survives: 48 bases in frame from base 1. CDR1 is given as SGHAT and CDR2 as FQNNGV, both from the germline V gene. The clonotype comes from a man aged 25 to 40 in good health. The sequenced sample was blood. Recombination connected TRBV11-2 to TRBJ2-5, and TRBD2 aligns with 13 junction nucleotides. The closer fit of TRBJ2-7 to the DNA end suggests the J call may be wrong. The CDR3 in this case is CASSSPGLAGEREQYF. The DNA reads TGTGCCAGCAGCTCTCCCGGACTAGCGGGGGAGCGCGAGCAGTACTTC.